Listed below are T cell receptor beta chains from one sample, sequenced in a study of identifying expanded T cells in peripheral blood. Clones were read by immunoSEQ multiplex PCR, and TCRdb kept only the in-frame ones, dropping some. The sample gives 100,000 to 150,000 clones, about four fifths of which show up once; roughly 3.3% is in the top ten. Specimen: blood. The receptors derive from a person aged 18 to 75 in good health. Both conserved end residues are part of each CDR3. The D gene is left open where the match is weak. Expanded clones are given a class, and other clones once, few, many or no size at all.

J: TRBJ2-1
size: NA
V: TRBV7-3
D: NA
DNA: TGTGCCAGCACCGAGGTGCCGGGGGTAACCCGTGAGCAGTTCTTC
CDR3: CASTEVPGVTREQFF

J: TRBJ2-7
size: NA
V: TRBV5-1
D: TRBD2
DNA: TGCGCCAGCAGTTTAGCGGGGGGGCTCGAGCAGTACTTC
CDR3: CASSLAGGLEQYF

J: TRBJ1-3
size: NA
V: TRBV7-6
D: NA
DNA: TGTGCCAGCAGTCGCTCTGGAAACACCATATATTTT
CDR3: CASSRSGNTIYF

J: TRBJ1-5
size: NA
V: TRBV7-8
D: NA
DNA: TGTGCCAGCACTGGGACACTTAGCAATCAGCCCCAGCATTTT
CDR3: CASTGTLSNQPQHF

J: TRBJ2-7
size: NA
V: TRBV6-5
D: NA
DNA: TGTGCCAGCAGTCGAAGCGGATTCCACGAGCAGTACTTC
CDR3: CASSRSGFHEQYF

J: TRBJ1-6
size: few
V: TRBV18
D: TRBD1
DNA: TGTGCCAGCTCGCCGTTAGACAGGGAGAGGCCCCTCCACTTT
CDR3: CASSPLDRERPLHF

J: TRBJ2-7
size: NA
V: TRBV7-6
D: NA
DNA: TGTGCCAGCAGCCCATGGACCGGTTTTGACGAGCAGTACTTC
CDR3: CASSPWTGFDEQYF

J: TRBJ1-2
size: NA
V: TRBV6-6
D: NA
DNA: TGTGCCAGCAGGGACAGAGTTGTCTATGGCTACACCTTC
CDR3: CASRDRVVYGYTF

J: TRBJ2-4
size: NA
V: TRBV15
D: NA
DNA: TGTGCCACCAGCATATTAAGGCGGGAAATAGCCAAAAACATTCAGTACTTC
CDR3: CATSILRREIAKNIQYF

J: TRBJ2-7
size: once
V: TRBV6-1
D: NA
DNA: TGTGCCAGCAGTGACTACAGGGCCTACGAGCAGTACTTC
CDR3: CASSDYRAYEQYF

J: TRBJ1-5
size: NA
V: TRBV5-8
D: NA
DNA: TGTGCCAGCAGCTCGGGTGGGACTGGACCCCAGCATTTT
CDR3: CASSSGGTGPQHF

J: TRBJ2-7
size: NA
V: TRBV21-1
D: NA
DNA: TGTGCCAGCAGCAAAGCCTCATACCAACTTTACGAGCAGTACTTC
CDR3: CASSKASYQLYEQYF

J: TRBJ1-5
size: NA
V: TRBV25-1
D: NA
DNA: TGTGCCAGCATAGACGGGTATAGCAATCAGCCCCAGCATTTT
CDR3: CASIDGYSNQPQHF

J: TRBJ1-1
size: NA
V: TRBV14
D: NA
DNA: TGTGCCAGCAGGGATCGGGACTTCCTCGAAGCTTTCTTT
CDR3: CASRDRDFLEAFF

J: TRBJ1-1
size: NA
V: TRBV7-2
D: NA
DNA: TGTGCCAGCAGCTTAGGGGAAACTGAAGCTTTCTTT
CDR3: CASSLGETEAFF

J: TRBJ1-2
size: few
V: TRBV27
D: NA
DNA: TGTGCCAGCAGTTTTGACGGCCTCTATGGCTACACCTTC
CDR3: CASSFDGLYGYTF

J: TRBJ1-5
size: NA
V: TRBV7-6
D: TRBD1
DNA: TGTGCCAGCAGCTTAGTAGCTGGGGACAGTCAGCCCCAGCATTTT
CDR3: CASSLVAGDSQPQHF

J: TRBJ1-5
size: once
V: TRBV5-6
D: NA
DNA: TGTGCCAGCAGCTTGTTTTCGGGGGGCACGGGAACGCAGCCCCAGCATTTT
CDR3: CASSLFSGGTGTQPQHF

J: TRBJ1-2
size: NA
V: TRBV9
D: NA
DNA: TGTGCCAGCAGCTCCGGATCCCCGTATGGCTACACCTTC
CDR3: CASSSGSPYGYTF

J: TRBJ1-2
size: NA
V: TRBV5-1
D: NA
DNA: TGCGCCAGCAGCTCGTCTTGGGGGGCGGACTATGGCTACACCTTC
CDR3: CASSSSWGADYGYTF

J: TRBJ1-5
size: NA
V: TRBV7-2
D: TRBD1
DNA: TGTGCCAGCAGCTTGACGGACAGGGGCGGTCAGCCCCAGCATTTT
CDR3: CASSLTDRGGQPQHF

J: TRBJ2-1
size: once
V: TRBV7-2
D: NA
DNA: TGTGCCAGCAGCTTAGTGGACAGCTACAATGAGCAGTTCTTC
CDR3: CASSLVDSYNEQFF

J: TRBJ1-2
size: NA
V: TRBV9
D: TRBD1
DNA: TGTGCCAGCAGCGACCGACAGGGGGCTCGGGGCTACACCTTC
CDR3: CASSDRQGARGYTF